Each of the 20 T cell receptor beta chains below was sequenced from the same sample in a study of regulatory T cells in long-lasting Graves disease. Noted time point: newly diagnosed GD, antithyroid drugs for less than 3 months. The authors made the TCR library using RNA they extracted from PBMCs. According to the study, TCR beta libraries were built with iRepertoire HTBI primers and CDR3-region Arm-PCR. One entry per CDR3 protein, called by TCRdb with MiXCR from the multiplex PCR reads. The table has fewer than 550,000 distinct CDR3 sequences, roughly 15% seen once; the top ten hold roughly 25%. In addition, the sample was reused for a study of T cells in Graves' hyperthyroidism and ophthalmopathy.

Specimen: peripheral blood mononuclear cells (PBMCs), collected at new diagnosis, from a patient treated with antithyroid drugs. These receptors all come from a woman aged 40-60 years with Graves disease.

This clonotype appeared many times. The V gene is TRBV28, the J gene TRBJ1-1; 7 positions match TRBD1. V lost 2 bases to trimming and J lost 8 bases; unmatched junction nucleotides: 8. In germline, CDR1 is MDHEN, CDR2 SYDVKM. The length of the CDR3 is 14 residues. The CDR3: CASSLNRGIREAFF. Here the CDR3 DNA reads TGTGCCAGCAGTTTAAACAGGGGAATCCGGGAAGCTTTCTTT.

This clonotype was seen repeatedly, ten times or more. The chain joins TRBV10-3 to TRBJ1-4; D gene ambiguous. Trimming shortened V by 3 bases and J by 5 bases, and 7 bases separated the two germline ends. The CDR3 covers 13 residues. Germline V CDR1 and CDR2: ENHRY, SYGVKD. In nucleotides, the CDR3 is TGTGCCATCAGTGACTACGTAAATGAAAAACTGTTTTTT. Amino acid sequence: CAISDYVNEKLFF.

In this sample, this clonotype turned up a few times. This chain uses TRBV9 with TRBJ1-5, with D maybe TRBD1 (6 bases). Germline V gene sequence: CDR1 SGDLS, CDR2 YYNGEE. The CDR3 has 14 residues. V lost 3 bases, J lost 5 bases, and 12 bases lay in between. The CDR3 is CASSDRDVHQPQHF. The DNA of the CDR3 is TGTGCCAGCAGCGACAGGGATGTGCATCAGCCCCAGCATTTT.

In the case of this clonotype: A much larger clone is a single base away; this may be a read error. This chain uses TRBV2 with TRBJ2-4, with D perhaps matching TRBD2 (6 bases). The CDR3 covers 20 residues. Germline CDR1 SNHLY, CDR2 FYNNEI. CDR3 loop: CASIEEGPHILFRAKSIQYF. The CDR3 nucleotides are TGTGCCAGCATTGAGGAGGGGCCCCACATTCTCTTTCGAGCCAAAAGCATTCAGTACTTC.

This clonotype was seen at least ten times. V is TRBV28 and J is TRBJ1-1; 7 bases fit TRBD1. From germline, CDR1 is MDHEN and CDR2 SYDVKM. V lost 5 bases to trimming and J lost 4 bases; unmatched junction nucleotides: 4. The CDR3 spans 13 residues. The CDR3 is CASSPTGVTEAFF. CDR3 coding DNA: TGTGCCAGCAGTCCTACAGGGGTCACTGAAGCTTTCTTT.

This clonotype was counted a few times. V usage is TRBV6-1 and J usage is TRBJ2-3; D is undetermined. The germline V gene encodes CDR1 MNHNS and CDR2 SASEGT. The ends were cut back, 2 bases at V and 6 bases at J, with 9 bases in the middle. The CDR3 has 13 amino acids. The CDR3 sequence: CASSEPYVDTQYF. The CDR3 bases are TGTGCCAGCAGTGAACCCTACGTGGATACGCAGTATTTT.

This clonotype was detected many times. The chain couples TRBV20-1 to TRBJ1-2, with TRBD1 matching 7 bases. The V gene's germline CDR1 is DFQATT and CDR2 SNEGSKA (reference sequence). Trimming removed 6 bases from V and 3 bases from J; junction bases left unmatched: 7. The CDR3 loop spans 13 amino acids. The CDR3 DNA reads as TGCAGTGCCTCTACCGGGACAGACTATGGCTACACCTTC. This translates into CSASTGTDYGYTF.

The V call is TRBV12-3 or TRBV12-4, the J call TRBJ2-3; 7 bases line up with TRBD1. The CDR3 has 15 amino acids. J was trimmed by 4 bases and V by 1 base; bases with no gene match: 5. CDR3 sequence (DNA): TGTGCCAGCAGTTTAGAAAGGGACAGAGCAGATACGCAGTATTTT. Translating it yields CASSLERDRADTQYF.

This clonotype occurred a few times. As DNA, the CDR3 is TGTGCCAGCAGCCCAGACCAGGGGGCGCGAGGCTACACCTTC. It encodes CASSPDQGARGYTF. V and J are TRBV7-6 and TRBJ1-2, with 8 bases that match TRBD1. Trimming took 5 bases from V and 8 from J; bases not matched to a gene: 10. This CDR3 has 14 residues. Germline lookup yields CDR1 SGHVS and CDR2 FNYEAQ.

This clonotype was observed at least ten times. V and J are TRBV10-3 and TRBJ2-3; TRBD1 matches 7 bases. V shed 6 bases, J shed 6 bases, and the junction held 3 bases outside the gene matches. The CDR3 extends over 12 amino acids. Germline lookup yields CDR1 ENHRY and CDR2 SYGVKD. CDR3 amino acids: CAIRETGDTQYF. CDR3 nucleotide sequence: TGTGCCATCAGAGAGACAGGGGATACGCAGTATTTT.

The chain links TRBV10-3 to TRBJ1-2; 11 nucleotides agree with TRBD1. The CDR3 is made up of 14 amino acids. The V gene end was trimmed by 6 bases and the J gene end by 6 bases; junction bases not matched to a gene: 6. The germline V gene encodes CDR1 ENHRY and CDR2 SYGVKD. CDR3 loop: CAISQGTGGDGYTF. In nucleotides, the CDR3 is TGTGCCATCAGCCAAGGGACAGGGGGGGATGGCTACACCTTC.

The CDR3 spells CASSYEGTQATDTQYF. The DNA of the CDR3 is TGTGCCAGCAGTTACGAAGGGACGCAAGCCACAGATACGCAGTATTTT. The chain couples TRBV6-5 to TRBJ2-3; either TRBD1 or TRBD2 may supply D (5 bases each). The V gene's germline CDR1 is MNHEY and CDR2 SVGAGI. This CDR3 is 16 amino acids long. Trimming cost V 2 bases and J 2 bases, with 14 bases left between them.

This clonotype has at least ten counts. This chain uses TRBV20-1 with TRBJ2-3; TRBD2 is a possible D gene (5 bases). Trimming removed 3 bases from V and 0 bases from J, with 16 bases in between. CDR3 size: 16 residues. Germline-derived CDR1 and CDR2 are DFQATT and SNEGSKA (reference sequence). The DNA for the CDR3 is TGCAGTGCTAGTCGCCCCGGGGTAACTAGCACAGATACGCAGTATTTT. Amino acid sequence: CSASRPGVTSTDTQYF.

This clonotype was seen more than once but under ten times. The V gene is TRBV20-1, the J gene TRBJ1-1; TRBD1 is a possible D gene (6 bases). CDR3 length equals 13 residues. Germline-derived CDR1 and CDR2 are DFQATT and SNEGSKA (reference sequence). V was shortened by 6 bases and J by 1 base, with 12 bases between the two germline ends. The CDR3, as DNA: TGCAGTGCACTGGACAGAACGAACACTGAAGCTTTCTTT. Encoded protein: CSALDRTNTEAFF.

This clonotype was seen ten or more times. The chain recombines TRBV20-1 with TRBJ2-1; 12 bases are a match to TRBD1. The germline gives CDR1 DFQATT, CDR2 SNEGSKA (reference sequence). Losses at the gene ends were 4 bases for V and 12 bases for J; bases not matched to a gene: 10. The CDR3 totals 14 residues. The DNA for the CDR3 is TGCAGTGCTACTCCCGGGACAGGGGGCGAAGGGCAGTTCTTC. This translates into CSATPGTGGEGQFF.

This chain joins TRBV6-2 or TRBV6-3 and TRBJ1-1; D gene ambiguous. The CDR3 runs to 14 residues. Trimming stripped 4 bases from V and 5 bases from J, with 14 bases between. Germline CDR1 MNHEY, CDR2 SVGEGT. The CDR3 sequence: CASSSVGLVTEAFF. The CDR3 DNA is TGTGCCAGCAGTTCCGTAGGGCTGGTAACTGAAGCTTTCTTT.

This chain joins TRBV7-3 and TRBJ1-6; D not resolved. The germline V gene has CDR1 SGHTA and CDR2 FQGTGA. Trimming took 2 bases from V and 7 from J, leaving 9 bases between them. The CDR3 is made up of 14 amino acids. This CDR3 reads CASSLFPENSPLHF. The CDR3 DNA reads as TGTGCCAGCAGCTTATTCCCGGAGAATTCACCCCTCCACTTT.

V usage is TRBV27 and J usage is TRBJ1-6; D is possibly TRBD1 (6 bases). The CDR3 totals 18 residues. The germline gives CDR1 MNHEY, CDR2 SMNVEV (reference sequence). With 2 bases removed from V and 8 bases from J, the gap between germline ends came to 22 bases. The CDR3 sequence: CASSLGVYGGLRDSPLHF. DNA for the CDR3: TGTGCCAGCAGTTTAGGCGTTTACGGGGGGCTAAGAGATTCACCCCTCCACTTT.

This clonotype was recorded many times. The chain uses TRBV20-1 and TRBJ2-1; 10 bases line up with TRBD2. CDR3 length equals 17 residues. J lost 1 base, V lost 1 base, and 7 bases had no gene match. Germline loops: CDR1 DFQATT, CDR2 SNEGSKA (reference sequence). CDR3 region: CSARGVASGGSYNEQFF. The DNA for the CDR3 is TGCAGTGCTAGAGGAGTGGCTAGCGGGGGTTCCTACAATGAGCAGTTCTTC.

This clonotype has at least ten counts. The chain combines TRBV6-1 with TRBJ1-6; D is possibly TRBD1 (6 bases). The V end lost 0 bases, the J end lost 7 bases, and 10 bases lay between the germline ends. The CDR3 contains 15 residues. Per the germline V gene, CDR1 is MNHNS and CDR2 is SASEGT. CDR3 DNA sequence: TGTGCCAGCAGTGAAGCAGGGGGGGGGAATTCACCCCTCCACTTT. Protein product: CASSEAGGGNSPLHF.